This TCR beta chain appears in the sequencing data of a study of blood T cell repertoires in COVID-19. Study context: COVID-19 samples, acute and convalescent, were from the United States, Italy and Spain.

This CDR3 spans 15 amino acids. The germline CDR1 and CDR2 sequences are SGHRS and YFSETQ. The ends lost 4 bases at V and 11 bases at J; junction bases unmatched: 7. Using immunoSEQ multiplex PCR, the repertoire was profiled, and TCRdb retains in-frame clones only, with some absent. The sample includes about 140,000 clones, about 83% of them seen just once. This TCR was recovered from a man aged 50 to 60 with acute or convalescent COVID-19. This chain links TRBV5-1 with TRBJ1-6, with 12 bases identical to TRBD1. Sequenced input: peripheral blood. For the CDR3, the DNA is TGCGCCAGCAGCCTAGGGGGACAGGGGGCCGCACCCCTCCACTTT. This codes for CASSLGGQGAAPLHF.